This T cell receptor beta chain is from a study of T cell responses to AZD1222 COVID-19 vaccine. Method: immunoSEQ multiplex PCR; TCRdb's copy keeps in-frame clones and lacks some. The sample lists about 120,000 clones, just under 90% seen once, with around 12% in the top ten. V shed 3 bases and J shed 0 bases, with 13 bases lying between them. Germline CDR1 is KGHSH and CDR2 is LQKENI. There are 16 residues in the CDR3. Sample: peripheral blood, taken on day 0 of AZD1222 vaccination. This chain connects TRBV18 to TRBJ2-3; perhaps TRBD2 as D (5 bases). The TCR was taken from an adult in good health. CDR3 sequence (DNA): TGTGCCAGCTCACCGGCCGGGATCCTAAGCACAGATACGCAGTATTTT. Translating it yields CASSPAGILSTDTQYF.